Listed below are T cell receptor beta chains from one sample, sequenced in a study of cytomegalovirus exposure and HLA in healthy donors. The table came from immunoSEQ multiplex PCR; TCRdb's copy has only in-frame clones and leaves some out. Of about 120,000 clones listed, 77% are singletons. Sequenced material: PBMCs. All receptors come from a man younger than 30 in good health and CMV-seropositive. The CDR3 runs from the conserved cysteine through the conserved F or W. D genes are given only for firm matches. Clone size is given for some rows only: seen once, a few or many times, or a class if the clone is expanded.

CAWGRRPDTEAFF	TGTGCCTGGGGTCGGCGGCCGGACACTGAAGCTTTCTTT	TRBV30	NA	NA	TRBJ1-1
CASSPVFPSDYNEQFF	TGTGCCAGCTCACCAGTGTTCCCTAGCGACTACAATGAGCAGTTCTTC	TRBV18	NA	NA	TRBJ2-1
CSVDGGSLEQYF	TGCAGCGTTGACGGCGGGAGTCTCGAGCAGTACTTC	TRBV29-1	TRBD2	NA	TRBJ2-7
CASSLGRGSQPQHF	TGCGCCAGCAGCTTGGGCAGGGGGAGTCAGCCCCAGCATTTT	TRBV5-1	TRBD1	NA	TRBJ1-5
CASSLRVRGVGTDTQYF	TGTGCCAGCAGCTTAAGGGTCCGGGGGGTTGGCACAGATACGCAGTATTTT	TRBV7-9	TRBD2	NA	TRBJ2-3
CASSTTPGATNEKLFF	TGTGCCAGTAGTACTACACCAGGGGCTACTAATGAAAAACTGTTTTTT	TRBV19	NA	once	TRBJ1-4
CASSDGGELFF	TGCGCCAGCAGTGACGGCGGGGAGCTGTTTTTT	TRBV10-1	NA	NA	TRBJ2-2
CASSVGQGNTEAFF	TGTGCCAGCTCAGTGGGACAGGGGAACACTGAAGCTTTCTTT	TRBV18	TRBD1	NA	TRBJ1-1
CASSPLREIGKLFF	TGTGCCAGCAGCCCACTTAGGGAGATTGGAAAACTGTTTTTT	TRBV6-5	NA	NA	TRBJ1-4
CASGFGSAADTQYF	TGTGCTAGTGGTTTTGGTAGCGCGGCAGATACGCAGTATTTT	TRBV12-5	NA	NA	TRBJ2-3
CASSFNRVNTIYF	TGTGCCAGCAGCTTTAACAGGGTGAACACCATATATTTT	TRBV7-8	NA	NA	TRBJ1-3
CASSLKPGQGFNEQYF	TGCGCCAGCAGTCTAAAACCGGGACAGGGATTTAACGAGCAGTACTTC	TRBV4-1	TRBD1	NA	TRBJ2-7
CASSAFWRGLYEQYF	TGTGCCAGCAGCGCCTTTTGGAGGGGACTCTACGAGCAGTACTTC	TRBV9	NA	NA	TRBJ2-7
CASSLLGTDEQFF	TGTGCCAGTAGCCTACTAGGGACTGATGAGCAGTTCTTC	TRBV19	NA	NA	TRBJ2-1
CASSRDTSGEQYF	TGTGCCAGCAGCAGGGACACTTCTGGCGAGCAGTACTTC	TRBV6-5	NA	NA	TRBJ2-7
CATSRLPGRSGEKLFF	TGTGCCACCAGCAGACTTCCCGGAAGGAGTGGGGAAAAACTGTTTTTT	TRBV15	NA	few	TRBJ1-4
CASSPDRHSPLHF	TGTGCCAGCAGCCCGGACAGACATTCACCCCTCCACTTT	TRBV11-3	NA	NA	TRBJ1-6
CAITGTSGRAYNEQFF	TGTGCCATCACCGGAACTAGCGGGAGGGCCTACAATGAGCAGTTCTTC	TRBV10-3	TRBD2	NA	TRBJ2-1
CASSFGGNQPQHF	TGTGCCAGCAGCTTCGGGGGCAATCAGCCCCAGCATTTT	TRBV7-9	NA	once	TRBJ1-5
CASSYSSRGPGYGYTF	TGTGCCAGCAGTTATTCTTCTAGGGGGCCGGGCTATGGCTACACCTTC	TRBV6-5	TRBD1	NA	TRBJ1-2
CASSDSGSGYNEQFF	TGTGCCAGCAGCGATAGCGGGAGTGGTTACAATGAGCAGTTCTTC	TRBV9	TRBD2	NA	TRBJ2-1
CASSLPKRFEAFF	TGTGCCAGCAGCTTACCAAAGAGGTTTGAAGCTTTCTTT	TRBV11-1	NA	NA	TRBJ1-1
CASSYGQGALGTEAFF	TGTGCCAGCAGCTACGGACAGGGGGCGTTAGGAACTGAAGCTTTCTTT	TRBV5-4	TRBD1	NA	TRBJ1-1
CASSFKGHRYQPQHF	TGTGCCAGCAGTTTCAAGGGACATAGGTATCAGCCCCAGCATTTT	TRBV28	NA	NA	TRBJ1-5
CASSCGQEGTDTQYF	TGTGCTAGCAGCTGCGGACAGGAGGGCACAGATACGCAGTATTTT	TRBV7-7	TRBD1	NA	TRBJ2-3
CASTPGGTQYF	TGTGCCAGCACTCCCGGGGGAACCCAGTACTTC	TRBV6-6	NA	NA	TRBJ2-5
CASRQGTYGYTF	TGTGCCAGCAGGCAGGGGACCTATGGCTACACCTTC	TRBV28	NA	NA	TRBJ1-2
CASTSGSLWSEQFF	TGTGCCAGCACTAGCGGGAGTTTGTGGAGTGAGCAGTTCTTC	TRBV28	TRBD2	NA	TRBJ2-1
CASSLVGGSSGYTF	TGTGCCAGCAGCTTAGTTGGGGGCTCCAGCGGCTACACCTTC	TRBV7-6	NA	few	TRBJ1-2
CASSLDVRPSSYGYTF	TGCGCCAGCAGCTTGGACGTCAGGCCCTCGTCCTATGGCTACACCTTC	TRBV5-1	NA	NA	TRBJ1-2
CASSSGLTQETQYF	TGTGCCAGCAGCTCGGGACTAACTCAAGAGACCCAGTACTTC	TRBV7-3	TRBD2	NA	TRBJ2-5
CASSQRGNEAFF	TGTGCCAGCAGCCAGAGGGGGAATGAAGCTTTCTTT	TRBV7-9	NA	NA	TRBJ1-1
CASSLDPHRTGSIYGYTF	TGTGCCAGCAGCTTAGATCCCCACAGGACAGGGTCCATATATGGCTACACCTTC	TRBV7-2	TRBD1	NA	TRBJ1-2
CATVGQNNQPQHF	TGTGCCACCGTGGGACAGAACAATCAGCCCCAGCATTTT	TRBV19	TRBD1	NA	TRBJ1-5
CASSSGQGQETQYF	TGTGCCAGCAGCTCGGGACAGGGCCAGGAGACCCAGTACTTC	TRBV5-5	TRBD1	NA	TRBJ2-5
CAWRPGGAGGYTF	TGTGCCTGGAGGCCCGGGGGGGCGGGAGGCTACACCTTC	TRBV30	NA	NA	TRBJ1-2
CASRHWASGTNEQFF	TGTGCCAGTAGACATTGGGCTAGCGGGACCAATGAGCAGTTCTTC	TRBV19	TRBD2	NA	TRBJ2-1
CASSLTENYEQYF	TGTGCCAGCAGCTTAACAGAGAACTACGAGCAGTACTTC	TRBV7-9	NA	NA	TRBJ2-7
CASTDRGRNQPQHF	TGTGCCAGCACAGACAGGGGTAGGAATCAGCCCCAGCATTTT	TRBV6-1	TRBD1	NA	TRBJ1-5
CASSLGDTPAGSEQYF	TGTGCCAGCAGCCTTGGGGACACGCCGGCGGGTTCCGAGCAGTACTTC	TRBV4-2	NA	NA	TRBJ2-7
CAWSVGRGSYGYTF	TGTGCCTGGAGTGTGGGCAGGGGAAGCTATGGCTACACCTTC	TRBV30	NA	few	TRBJ1-2
CASSPQRTGGSTNEKLFF	TGTGCCAGCTCACCACAGAGGACAGGGGGCTCGACTAATGAAAAACTGTTTTTT	TRBV18	TRBD1	few	TRBJ1-4
CASSSLASGANVLTF	TGTGCCAGCAGTTCTTTGGCCTCTGGGGCCAACGTCCTGACTTTC	TRBV6-5	NA	few	TRBJ2-6
CASSQGSSLSSYEQYF	TGTGCCAGCAGCCAGGGGTCTAGCCTGAGCTCCTACGAGCAGTACTTC	TRBV7-6	NA	NA	TRBJ2-7
CASLSPTSGSTDTQYF	TGTGCCAGCCTTTCCCCGACTAGCGGGAGCACAGATACGCAGTATTTT	TRBV18	TRBD2	NA	TRBJ2-3
CASSPRQGRIEKLFF	TGTGCCAGCAGCCCAAGACAGGGTCGGATTGAAAAACTGTTTTTT	TRBV7-9	TRBD1	NA	TRBJ1-4
CASSQVDLTGVGGNTIYF	TGCGCCAGCAGCCAAGTCGACCTGACAGGCGTGGGGGGAAACACCATATATTTT	TRBV4-1	NA	few	TRBJ1-3
CASSLGLYEQYF	TGTGCCAGCAGCTTAGGTCTCTACGAGCAGTACTTC	TRBV11-2	NA	once	TRBJ2-7
CASSLEWQTEAFF	TGTGCCAGCAGCTTAGAATGGCAGACTGAAGCTTTCTTT	TRBV7-9	NA	NA	TRBJ1-1
CASSPLDAGVRDTQYF	TGTGCCAGCAGCCCTCTAGATGCGGGAGTGAGGGATACGCAGTATTTT	TRBV9	TRBD2	NA	TRBJ2-3
CASSKGTLQETQYF	TGTGCCAGCAGTAAGGGGACACTCCAAGAGACCCAGTACTTC	TRBV6-5	NA	NA	TRBJ2-5
CASSLAGVAGELFF	TGTGCCAGCAGCTTAGCGGGAGTGGCCGGGGAGCTGTTTTTT	TRBV7-9	NA	NA	TRBJ2-2
CASSPGTLYEQYF	TGTGCCAGCAGTCCCGGGACACTCTACGAGCAGTACTTC	TRBV27	NA	NA	TRBJ2-7
CASRLSPGKTYTGELFF	TGTGCCAGCAGGCTAAGTCCAGGGAAGACCTACACCGGGGAGCTGTTTTTT	TRBV2	NA	NA	TRBJ2-2
CASSPWGDGYEQYF	TGCGCCAGCAGCCCTTGGGGCGACGGTTACGAGCAGTACTTC	TRBV5-1	NA	once	TRBJ2-7
CASSRDSGTGKLSAFF	TGTGCCAGCAGCCGCGATTCCGGGACAGGGAAGTTGTCGGCTTTCTTT	TRBV7-2	TRBD1	few	TRBJ1-1
CASSQGGQPGTEAFF	TGCGCCAGCAGCCAAGGAGGACAGCCGGGGACTGAAGCTTTCTTT	TRBV4-1	NA	NA	TRBJ1-1
CASSFWGQGKVYGYTF	TGTGCCAGCAGCTTTTGGGGACAGGGAAAGGTTTATGGCTACACCTTC	TRBV7-8	TRBD1	NA	TRBJ1-2
CASSPRTRNEKLFF	TGTGCCAGCAGTCCACGGACAAGAAATGAAAAACTGTTTTTT	TRBV25-1	NA	NA	TRBJ1-4